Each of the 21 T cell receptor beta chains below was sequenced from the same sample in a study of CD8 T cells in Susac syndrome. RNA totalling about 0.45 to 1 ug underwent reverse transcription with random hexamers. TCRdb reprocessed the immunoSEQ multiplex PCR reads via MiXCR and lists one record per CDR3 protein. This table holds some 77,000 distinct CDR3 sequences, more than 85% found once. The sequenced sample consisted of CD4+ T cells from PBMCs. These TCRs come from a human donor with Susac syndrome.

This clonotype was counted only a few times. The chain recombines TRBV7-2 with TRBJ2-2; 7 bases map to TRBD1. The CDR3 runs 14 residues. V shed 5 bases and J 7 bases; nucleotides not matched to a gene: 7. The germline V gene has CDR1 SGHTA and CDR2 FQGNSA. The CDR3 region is CASSPRQGGGELFF. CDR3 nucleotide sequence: TGTGCCAGCAGCCCCAGACAGGGTGGCGGGGAGCTGTTTTTT.

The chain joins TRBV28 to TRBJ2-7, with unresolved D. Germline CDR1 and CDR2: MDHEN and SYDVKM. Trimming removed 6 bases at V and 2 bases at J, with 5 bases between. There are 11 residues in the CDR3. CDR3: CASRQAYEQYF. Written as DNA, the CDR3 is TGTGCCAGCAGGCAAGCCTACGAGCAGTACTTC.

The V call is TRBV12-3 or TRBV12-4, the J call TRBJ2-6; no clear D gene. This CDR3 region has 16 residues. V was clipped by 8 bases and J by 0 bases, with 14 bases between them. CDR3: CASRSARPSGANVLTF. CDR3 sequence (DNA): TGTGCCAGCCGAAGTGCCAGACCCTCTGGGGCCAACGTCCTGACTTTC.

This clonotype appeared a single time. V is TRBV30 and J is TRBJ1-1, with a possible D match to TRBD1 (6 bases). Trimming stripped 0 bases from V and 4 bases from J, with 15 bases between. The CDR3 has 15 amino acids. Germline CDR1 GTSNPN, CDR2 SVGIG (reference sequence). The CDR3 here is CAWSVPGAEITEAFF. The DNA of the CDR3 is TGTGCCTGGAGTGTACCGGGGGCGGAGATCACTGAAGCTTTCTTT. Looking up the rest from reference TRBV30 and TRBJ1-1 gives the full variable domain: SQTIHQWPATLVQPVGSPLSLECTVEGTSNPNLYWYRQAAGRGLQLLFYSVGIGQISSEVPQNLSASRPQDRQFILSSKKLLLSDSGFYLCAWSVPGAEITEAFFGQGTRLTVV.

This chain's CDR3 is CASSPERGTLRNTIYF. The CDR3 DNA is TGTGCCAGCAGCCCCGAGAGGGGAACCTTAAGAAACACCATATATTTT. The chain uses TRBV9 and TRBJ1-3; a weak D match, TRBD1 (5 bases). The V gene lost 4 bases and the J gene lost 5 bases, with 19 bases spanning the gap. The CDR3 is 16 amino acids. The germline gives CDR1 SGDLS, CDR2 YYNGEE. The variable domain in full, with the rest retrieved from reference TRBV9 and TRBJ1-3, is DSGVTQTPKHLITATGQRVTLRCSPRSGDLSVYWYQQSLDQGLQFLIQYYNGEERAKGNILERFSAQQFPDLHSELNLSSLELGDSALYFCASSPERGTLRNTIYFGEGSWLTVV.

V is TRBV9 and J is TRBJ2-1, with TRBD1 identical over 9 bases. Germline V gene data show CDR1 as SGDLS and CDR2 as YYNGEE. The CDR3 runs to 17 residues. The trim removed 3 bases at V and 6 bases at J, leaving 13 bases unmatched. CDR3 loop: CASSAKTGGWGVNEQFF. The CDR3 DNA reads TGTGCCAGCAGCGCGAAAACAGGGGGCTGGGGGGTCAATGAGCAGTTCTTC.

DNA of the CDR3: TGTGCCAGCAGCATTACGATCTCTGGAAACACCATATATTTT. Translation gives CASSITISGNTIYF. This rearrangement joins TRBV7-9 to TRBJ1-3; D unresolved. Germline V gives CDR1 SEHNR, CDR2 FQNEAQ (reference sequence). This CDR3 spans 14 amino acids. Trimming cost V 5 bases and J 0 bases, with 8 bases left between them.

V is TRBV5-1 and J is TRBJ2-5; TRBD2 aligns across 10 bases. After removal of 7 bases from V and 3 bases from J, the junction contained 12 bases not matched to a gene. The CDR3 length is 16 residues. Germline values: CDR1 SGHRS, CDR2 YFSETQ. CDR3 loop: CASPFRGLAGEETQYF. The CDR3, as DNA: TGCGCCAGCCCCTTTAGAGGGCTAGCGGGGGAAGAGACCCAGTACTTC.

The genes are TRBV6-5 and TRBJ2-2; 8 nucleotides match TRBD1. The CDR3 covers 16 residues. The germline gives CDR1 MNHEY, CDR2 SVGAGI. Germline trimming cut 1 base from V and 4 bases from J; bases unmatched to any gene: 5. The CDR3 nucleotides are TGTGCCAGCAGTTACTTCAGGGGGCACAGCACCGGGGAGCTGTTTTTT. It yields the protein CASSYFRGHSTGELFF.

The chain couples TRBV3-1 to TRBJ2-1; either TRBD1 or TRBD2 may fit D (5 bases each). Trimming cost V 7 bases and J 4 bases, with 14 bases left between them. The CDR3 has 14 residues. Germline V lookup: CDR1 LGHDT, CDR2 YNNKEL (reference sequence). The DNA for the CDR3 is TGTGCCAGCAAGCCAAAGGGACCATACAATGAGCAGTTCTTC. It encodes CASKPKGPYNEQFF.

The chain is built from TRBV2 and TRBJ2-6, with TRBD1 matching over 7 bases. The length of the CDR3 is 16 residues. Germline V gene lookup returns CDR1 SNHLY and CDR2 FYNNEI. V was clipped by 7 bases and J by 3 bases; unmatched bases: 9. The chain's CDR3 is CASTQEGAVGANVLTF. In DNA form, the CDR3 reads TGTGCCAGCACGCAAGAGGGGGCGGTTGGGGCCAACGTCCTGACTTTC.

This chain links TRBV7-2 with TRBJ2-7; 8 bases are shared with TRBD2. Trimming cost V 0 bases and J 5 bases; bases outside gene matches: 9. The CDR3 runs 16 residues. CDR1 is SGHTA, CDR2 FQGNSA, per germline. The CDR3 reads CASSLAGAGDPHEQYF. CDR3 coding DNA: TGTGCCAGCAGCTTAGCGGGAGCGGGAGACCCCCACGAGCAGTACTTC.

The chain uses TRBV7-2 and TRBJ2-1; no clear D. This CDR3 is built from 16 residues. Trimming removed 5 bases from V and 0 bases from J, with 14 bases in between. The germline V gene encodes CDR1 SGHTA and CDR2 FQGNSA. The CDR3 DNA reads TGTGCCAGCAGCCAAAGGCGGATAAGCTCCTACAATGAGCAGTTCTTC. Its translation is CASSQRRISSYNEQFF.

CDR3 bases: TGTGCCAGCAGTCCGCGGACAAGCTACACCGGGGAGCTGTTTTTT. Translating gives CASSPRTSYTGELFF. V usage is TRBV12-3 or TRBV12-4 and J usage is TRBJ2-2; tentative D call: TRBD1 (5 bases). This CDR3 region has 15 residues. Trimming shortened V by 5 bases and J by 3 bases, and 13 bases separated the two germline ends.

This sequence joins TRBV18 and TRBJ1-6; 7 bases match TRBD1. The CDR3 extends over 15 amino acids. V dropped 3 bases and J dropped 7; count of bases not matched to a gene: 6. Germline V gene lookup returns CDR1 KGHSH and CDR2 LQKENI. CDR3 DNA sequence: TGTGCCAGCTCACCCGGACAGGAGCCCAATTCACCCCTCCACTTT. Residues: CASSPGQEPNSPLHF.

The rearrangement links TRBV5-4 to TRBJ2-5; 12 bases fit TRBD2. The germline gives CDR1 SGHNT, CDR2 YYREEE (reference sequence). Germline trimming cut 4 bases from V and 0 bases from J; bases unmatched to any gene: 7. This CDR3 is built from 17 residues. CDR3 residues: CASSRNRLAGDQETQYF. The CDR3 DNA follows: TGTGCCAGCAGCCGGAATAGACTAGCGGGGGACCAAGAGACCCAGTACTTC.

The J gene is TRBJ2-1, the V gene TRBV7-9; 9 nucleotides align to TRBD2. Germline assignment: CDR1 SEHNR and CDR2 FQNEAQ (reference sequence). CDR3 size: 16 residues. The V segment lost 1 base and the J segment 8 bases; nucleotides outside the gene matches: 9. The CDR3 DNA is TGTGCCAGCAGCTTAGTCGGTAGCGGGAGTATTTATGAGCAGTTCTTC. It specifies CASSLVGSGSIYEQFF.

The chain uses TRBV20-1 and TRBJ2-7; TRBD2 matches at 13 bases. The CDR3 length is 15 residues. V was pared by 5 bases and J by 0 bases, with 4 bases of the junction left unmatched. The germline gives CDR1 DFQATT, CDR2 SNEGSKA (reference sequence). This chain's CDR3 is CSAQGLAGRSYEQYF. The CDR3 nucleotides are TGCAGTGCTCAGGGACTAGCGGGGCGCTCCTACGAGCAGTACTTC.

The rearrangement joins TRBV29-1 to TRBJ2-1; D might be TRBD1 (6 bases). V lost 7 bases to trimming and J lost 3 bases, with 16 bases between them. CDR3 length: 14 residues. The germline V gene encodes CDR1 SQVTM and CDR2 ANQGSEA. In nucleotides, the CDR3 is TGCAGCGAAGGTACCCCGGGACACTACAATGAGCAGTTCTTC. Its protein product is CSEGTPGHYNEQFF.

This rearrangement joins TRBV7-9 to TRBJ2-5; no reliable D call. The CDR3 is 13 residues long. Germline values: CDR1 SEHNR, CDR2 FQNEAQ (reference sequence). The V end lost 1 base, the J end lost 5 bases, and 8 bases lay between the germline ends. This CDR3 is CASSLVGRETQYF. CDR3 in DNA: TGTGCCAGCAGCTTAGTAGGGCGGGAGACCCAGTACTTC.

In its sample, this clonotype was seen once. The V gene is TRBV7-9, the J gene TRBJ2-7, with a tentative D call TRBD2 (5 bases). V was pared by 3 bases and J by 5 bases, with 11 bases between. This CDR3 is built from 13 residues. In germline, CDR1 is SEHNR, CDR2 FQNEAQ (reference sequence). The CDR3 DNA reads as TGTGCCAGCAGCTTCTCCGGCGGGCACGAGCAGTACTTC. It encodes CASSFSGGHEQYF.